This T cell receptor (beta chain) was captured in a study of graft-versus-host responses after intestinal transplantation (dated by TCRdb to about 2021). Some background on the complete study: The transplants that recipients received were multivisceral, liver-intestinal, or isolated intestinal. Every recipient was given anti-thymocyte globulin induction, then maintenance tacrolimus and steroids for roughly 3 years. After intestinal transplantation, graft-versus-host and host-versus-graft alloreactive T cell clones in the graft, circulation and bone marrow were tracked using bulk TCR-beta CDR3 sequencing. To identify alloreactive clones, pre-transplant mixed lymphocyte reaction products were sequenced and compared with unstimulated pre-transplant donor and recipient T cells. A cohort of roughly 25 intestinal transplant recipients, including one retransplant, was enrolled, and 3 patients lacking pretransplant specimens were excluded. A peak of at least 4% donor T cells among recipient peripheral blood mononuclear cells was the definition used for donor T cell macrochimerism. Samples from three later patients were sequenced in-house on an Illumina MiSeq with MiXCR processing rather than by the commercial service.

As concerns this clone: The antigen it binds to is not known. No base quality values were provided; no much bigger clone lies one nucleotide off.

According to the germline V gene (reference sequence), CDR1 reads LNHDA and CDR2 reads SQIVND. The CDR3, cysteine through phenylalanine, is 13 amino acids long. Of the read, only the CDR3 DNA is kept; its 39 bases are in frame from base 1. V loses 7 bases of germline sequence and J loses 2 bases, and the interval between the two ends is 10 bases. Overall results and qualifications from the work: The conclusions were limited by the relatively low number and heterogeneity of the intestinal transplant patients. GvH clones were found in recipient bone marrow, and some of the GvH clones appeared earlier in ileal mucosa or blood, which is consistent with an intestinal mucosal origin. Early after transplant, peak levels of circulating GvH clones were associated with declines in HvG clones. Patients with donor T cell macrochimerism had high GvH to HvG T cell clonal ratios in their allografts.

In the first month after transplant, blood samples were collected up to 4 times, and after that at least monthly when available. The library was produced with the immunoSEQ multiplex PCR assay. High-throughput TCR-beta CDR3 sequencing of genomic DNA from most patients was performed by Adaptive Biotechnologies. In the authors' own workflow: Adaptive's ImmunoSEQ software was the source of the TCR sequencing data for 15 to 20 patients, while a few other patients were processed with MiXCR and VDJtools. CDR3 nucleotide sequences shared between donor and recipient were removed because the origin of such sequences could not be assigned. To be classed as alloreactive, a clone needed at least 2-fold expansion over unstimulated cells and a minimum CFSE-low frequency of 0.002% (template counts) or 0.001% (read counts). A clone was considered mappable if detected in the sequenced pre-transplant spleen, lymph node, or MLR CFSE-low populations of the donor or recipient. Cumulative frequency of alloreactive clones was calculated as a percentage of all sequences weighted by copy number. TCRdb took this table from immuneACCESS and kept in-frame rearrangements with V and J called. Such tables lack part of the clones; where checked against another copy, unresolved V genes explain under half of the gap, and the rest is unexplained. D and trimming come from the DNA, and the V and J calls and clone size come from that table. This sample has tens of thousands of clones in its table, and roughly 90% of those were observed once. The ten top clones hold 0.55% to 0.75% of the sample.

The source is a human patient who received an intestinal transplant, so some T cells may come from the graft donor. The sequencing used PBMCs, collected 98 days after intestinal transplantation. The chain was built from TRBV19 and TRBJ2-3; the D gene is tentatively TRBD1 or TRBD2, each matching 6 bases. The CDR3 reads as follows: CASIGGPTDTQYF. The nucleotides are TGTGCCAGTATCGGGGGCCCCACAGATACGCAGTATTTT. Here the CDR3 is joined to the reference TRBV19 and TRBJ2-3 genes, and the full variable domain is: DGGITQSPKYLFRKEGQNVTLSCEQNLNHDAMYWYRQDPGQGLRLIYYSQIVNDFQKGDIAEGYSVSREKKESFPLTVTSAQKNPTAFYLCASIGGPTDTQYFGPGTRLTVL.